This T cell receptor (beta chain) emerged from a study of blood T cell repertoires in COVID-19. Study background: Acute-phase and convalescent COVID-19 samples originated in the United States, Italy and Spain.

Here immunoSEQ multiplex PCR was the method, and the copy in TCRdb shows in-frame clones only, minus some. The data hold approximately 190,000 clones, with roughly 80% observed a single time. Per germline, CDR1 SGHRS and CDR2 YFSETQ. The CDR3 has 15 amino acids. V shed 4 bases and J shed 6 bases, with 20 bases lying between them. This TCR derives from a human donor in a cohort sampled during active COVID-19. Sequencing input: peripheral blood. The V gene is TRBV5-1, the J gene TRBJ2-7, with D perhaps TRBD2 (6 bases). Written as DNA, the CDR3 is TGCGCCAGCAGCACGGGACTCGGACTACGGGGCGAGCAGTACTTC. As protein: CASSTGLGLRGEQYF.